The rows below give T cell receptor beta chains drawn from one sample of a study of T cells after yellow fever vaccination. TCRdb fed the 5' RACE reads into MiXCR, producing one record per CDR3 protein. The sample carries around 68,000 distinct CDR3 sequences, about 7.2% recorded once. Sequencing was performed on CD8+ T cells sorted from PBMCs, taken approximately 11 days after the first yellow fever vaccination. These receptors originate from a young man who received the YFV17D yellow fever vaccine. Both conserved end residues are part of each CDR3. The size field is filled for only some rows; it gives once, few, many or a size class.

size | V | CDR3
- | TRBV4-2 | CASSQESRGGEKLFF
many | TRBV7-3 | CASSFPGDTQYF
- | TRBV5-1 | CASSLRQGTYEQYF
- | TRBV4-3 | CASSQDLLDTQYF
- | TRBV6-1 | CASTLTRGGNQPQHF
many | TRBV27 | CASSLRQAGHTEAFF
many | TRBV24-1 | CATSDPDREHNEQFF
many | TRBV11-2 | CASSLDSGRKRETQYF
- | TRBV14 | CARSPREGAIPSSYNEQFF
many | TRBV27 | CASGPRGVWGKQPQHF
- | TRBV4-3 | CASSHQGENEKLFF
many | TRBV29-1 | CSVERTGGDTGELFF
many | TRBV9 | CASSAPGQGLNYGYTF
many | TRBV9 | CASSVGGSGGDEQFF
- | TRBV12-3/TRBV12-4 | CASSLRGAWNGYTF
many | TRBV12-3/TRBV12-4 | CASSLSPYNEQFF
many | TRBV9 | CASSVAGNYEQYF
many | TRBV6-1 | CASSPGLSTDTQYF
- | TRBV4-1 | CASSQDRGTEAFF
many | TRBV27 | CASSSRRGRNTEAFF
many | TRBV4-1 | CASSLQRNTGELFF
- | TRBV6-2/TRBV6-3 | CASSYGLWQDEQYF
few | TRBV6-1 | CASSLTPGLADTQYF
few | TRBV7-9 | CASSSRGRQGRSYEQYF
- | TRBV23-1 | CVSSQSAPGPQETQYF
many | TRBV6-1 | CASSRTSGGKETQYF
many | TRBV5-6 | CASKGAETQYF
- | TRBV4-1 | CASSAGLAGVQNTQYF
few | TRBV4-1 | CASSQETVYGYTF
many | TRBV4-3 | CASSQSGAYNEQFF
many | TRBV6-4 | CASSDSGENTGELFF
- | TRBV7-2 | CASSRGDQPQHF
many | TRBV6-5 | CASSYSGGSVETQYF
few | TRBV6-5 | CASWRGDTGELFF
many | TRBV20-1 | CSAHPGKGDTQYF
many | TRBV7-3 | CASRPGTSGTGELFF
few | TRBV7-2 | CASSLAGDYGYTF
many | TRBV4-2 | CASSQDLAGGTDTQYF
many | TRBV7-2 | CASSLGQGNEQFF
many | TRBV20-1 | CSAPLGGTEAFF
few | TRBV4-1 | CASSQVKGYEQYF
many | TRBV6-2/TRBV6-3 | CASSSPGQGYSSYEQYF
- | TRBV7-2 | CASSLNVGGGTYNEQFF
many | TRBV15 | CATSRGSGTGAYEQYF
- | TRBV24-1 | CATWDRNTGELFF
few | TRBV5-5 | CASSLTRGVYNEQFF
few | TRBV4-3 | CASSQEGSWQSTDTQYF
many | TRBV7-6 | CASSLRLVAANEQFF
few | TRBV9 | CASSTDSLAGGSYNEQFF